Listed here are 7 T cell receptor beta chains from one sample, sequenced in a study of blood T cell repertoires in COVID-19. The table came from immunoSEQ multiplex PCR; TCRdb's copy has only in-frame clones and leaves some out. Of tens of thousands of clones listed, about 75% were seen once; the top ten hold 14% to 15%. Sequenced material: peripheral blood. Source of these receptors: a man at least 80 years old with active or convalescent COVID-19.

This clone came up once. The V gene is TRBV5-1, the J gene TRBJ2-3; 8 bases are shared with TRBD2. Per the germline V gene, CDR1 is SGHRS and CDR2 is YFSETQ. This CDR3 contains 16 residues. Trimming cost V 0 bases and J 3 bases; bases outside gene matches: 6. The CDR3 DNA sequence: TGCGCCAGCAGCTTGGGTAGCGGGGATTTTACAGATACGCAGTATTTT. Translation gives CASSLGSGDFTDTQYF.

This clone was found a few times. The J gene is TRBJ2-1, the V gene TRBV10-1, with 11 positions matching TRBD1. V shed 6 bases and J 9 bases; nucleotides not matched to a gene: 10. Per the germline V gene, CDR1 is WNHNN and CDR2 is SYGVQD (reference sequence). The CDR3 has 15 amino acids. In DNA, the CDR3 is TGCGCCAGCAGCCAAGGACAGGGGGCGTTTAGTGAGCAGTTCTTC. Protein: CASSQGQGAFSEQFF.

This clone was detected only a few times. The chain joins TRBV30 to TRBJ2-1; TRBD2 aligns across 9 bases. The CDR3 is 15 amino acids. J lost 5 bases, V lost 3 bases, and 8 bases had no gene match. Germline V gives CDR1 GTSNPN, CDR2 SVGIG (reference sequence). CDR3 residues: CAWSHKGLADNEQFF. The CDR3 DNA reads TGTGCCTGGAGCCACAAGGGACTAGCAGACAATGAGCAGTTCTTC.

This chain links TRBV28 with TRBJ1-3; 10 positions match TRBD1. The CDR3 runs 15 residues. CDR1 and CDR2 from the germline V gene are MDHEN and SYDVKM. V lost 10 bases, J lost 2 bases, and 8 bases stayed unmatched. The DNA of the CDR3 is TGTGCCACCAGACAGGGGGCTGGTGCTGGAAACACCATATATTTT. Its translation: CATRQGAGAGNTIYF.

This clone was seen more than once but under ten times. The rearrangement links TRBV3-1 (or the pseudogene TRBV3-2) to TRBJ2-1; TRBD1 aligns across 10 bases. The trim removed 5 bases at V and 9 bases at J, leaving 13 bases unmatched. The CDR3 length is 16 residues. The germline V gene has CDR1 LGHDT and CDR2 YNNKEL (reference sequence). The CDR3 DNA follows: TGTGCCAGCAGCGCCTGGACAGGGGGGCCCTTTTTTGAGCAGTTCTTC. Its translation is CASSAWTGGPFFEQFF.

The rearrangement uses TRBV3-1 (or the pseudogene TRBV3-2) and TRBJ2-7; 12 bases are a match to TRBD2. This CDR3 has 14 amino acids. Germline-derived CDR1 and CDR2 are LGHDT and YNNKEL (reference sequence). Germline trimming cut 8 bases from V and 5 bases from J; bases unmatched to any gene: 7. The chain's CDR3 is CASRQTSGSHEQYF. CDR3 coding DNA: TGTGCCAGCCGACAGACTAGCGGGAGCCACGAGCAGTACTTC.

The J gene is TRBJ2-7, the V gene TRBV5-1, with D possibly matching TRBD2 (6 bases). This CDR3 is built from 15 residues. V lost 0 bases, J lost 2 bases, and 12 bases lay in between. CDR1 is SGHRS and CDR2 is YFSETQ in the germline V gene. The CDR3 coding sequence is TGCGCCAGCAGCTTGGACGGGAGCGCAACCTACGAGCAGTACTTC. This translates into CASSLDGSATYEQYF.